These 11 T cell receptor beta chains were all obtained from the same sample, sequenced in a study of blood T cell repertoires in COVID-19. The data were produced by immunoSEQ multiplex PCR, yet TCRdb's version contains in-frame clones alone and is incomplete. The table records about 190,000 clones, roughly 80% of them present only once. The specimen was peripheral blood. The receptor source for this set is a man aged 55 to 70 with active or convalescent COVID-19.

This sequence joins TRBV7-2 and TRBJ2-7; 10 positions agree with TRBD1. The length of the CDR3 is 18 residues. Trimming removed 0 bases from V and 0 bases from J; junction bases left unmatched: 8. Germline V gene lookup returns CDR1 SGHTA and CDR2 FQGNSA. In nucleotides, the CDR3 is TGTGCCAGCAGCTTAGCAATCCGGACAGGGGGATTCTCCTACGAGCAGTACTTC. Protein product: CASSLAIRTGGFSYEQYF.

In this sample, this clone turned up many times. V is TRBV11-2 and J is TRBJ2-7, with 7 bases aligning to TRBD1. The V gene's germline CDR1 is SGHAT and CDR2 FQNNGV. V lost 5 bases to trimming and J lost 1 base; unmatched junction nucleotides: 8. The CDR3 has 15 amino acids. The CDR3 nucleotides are TGTGCCAGCAGCAGGACAGGAACCCTTTCCTACGAGCAGTACTTC. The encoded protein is CASSRTGTLSYEQYF.

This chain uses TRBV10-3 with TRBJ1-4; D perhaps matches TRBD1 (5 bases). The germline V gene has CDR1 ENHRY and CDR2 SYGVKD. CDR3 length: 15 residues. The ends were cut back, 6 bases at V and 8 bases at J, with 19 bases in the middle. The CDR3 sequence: CAISKDIILGEKLFF. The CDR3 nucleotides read TGTGCCATCAGCAAGGACATCATCCTCGGGGAAAAACTGTTTTTT.

CDR3 sequence reads: CASSYRLLGQIYEQYF. CDR3 nucleotides: TGTGCCAGCAGTTACCGCCTATTGGGACAGATCTACGAGCAGTACTTC. The rearrangement joins TRBV6-5 to TRBJ2-7; 7 bases map to TRBD1. Germline CDR1 reads MNHEY; CDR2 reads SVGAGI. CDR3 length equals 16 residues. J lost 3 bases, V lost 2 bases, and 10 bases had no gene match.

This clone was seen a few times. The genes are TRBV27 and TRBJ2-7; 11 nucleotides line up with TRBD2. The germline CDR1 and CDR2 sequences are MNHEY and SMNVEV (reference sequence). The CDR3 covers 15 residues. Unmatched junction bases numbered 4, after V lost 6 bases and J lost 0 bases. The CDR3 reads CASRPLAGGSYEQYF. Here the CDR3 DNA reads TGTGCCAGCAGGCCCCTAGCGGGAGGCTCCTACGAGCAGTACTTC.

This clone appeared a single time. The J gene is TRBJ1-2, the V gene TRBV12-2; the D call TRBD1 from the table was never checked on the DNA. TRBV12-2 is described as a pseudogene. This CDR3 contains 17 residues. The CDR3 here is CASRLALRRTGKGGYTF. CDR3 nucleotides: TGTGCAAGTCGCTTAGCCCTTCGGCGGACAGGGAAGGGTGGCTACACCTTC.

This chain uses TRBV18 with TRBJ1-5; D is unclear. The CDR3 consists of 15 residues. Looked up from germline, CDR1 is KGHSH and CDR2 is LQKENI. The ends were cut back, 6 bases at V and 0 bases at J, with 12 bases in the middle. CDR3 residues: CASSPGRVSNQPQHF. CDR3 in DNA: TGTGCCAGCTCGCCGGGAAGGGTTAGCAATCAGCCCCAGCATTTT.

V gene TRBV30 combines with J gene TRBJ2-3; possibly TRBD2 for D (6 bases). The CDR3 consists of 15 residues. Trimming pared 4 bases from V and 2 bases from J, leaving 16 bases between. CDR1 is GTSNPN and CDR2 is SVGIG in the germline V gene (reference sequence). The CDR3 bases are TGTGCCTGGAAAGAGGGAGGCCCAAACACAGATACGCAGTATTTT. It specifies CAWKEGGPNTDTQYF.

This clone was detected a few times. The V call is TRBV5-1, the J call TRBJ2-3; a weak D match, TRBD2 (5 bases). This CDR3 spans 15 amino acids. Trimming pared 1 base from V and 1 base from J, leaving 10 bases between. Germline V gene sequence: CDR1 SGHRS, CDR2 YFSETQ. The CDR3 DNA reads TGCGCCAGCAGCTTGAGTGCGGGTGGCACAGATACGCAGTATTTT. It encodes CASSLSAGGTDTQYF.

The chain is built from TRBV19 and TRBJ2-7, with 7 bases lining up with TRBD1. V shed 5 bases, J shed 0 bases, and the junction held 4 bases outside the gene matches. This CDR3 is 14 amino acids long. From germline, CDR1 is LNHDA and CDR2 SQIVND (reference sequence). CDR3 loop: CASSRTGSSYEQYF. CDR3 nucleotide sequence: TGTGCCAGTAGTCGGACAGGTAGCTCCTACGAGCAGTACTTC. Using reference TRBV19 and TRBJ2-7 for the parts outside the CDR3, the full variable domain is DGGITQSPKYLFRKEGQNVTLSCEQNLNHDAMYWYRQDPGQGLRLIYYSQIVNDFQKGDIAEGYSVSREKKESFPLTVTSAQKNPTAFYLCASSRTGSSYEQYFGPGTRLTVT.

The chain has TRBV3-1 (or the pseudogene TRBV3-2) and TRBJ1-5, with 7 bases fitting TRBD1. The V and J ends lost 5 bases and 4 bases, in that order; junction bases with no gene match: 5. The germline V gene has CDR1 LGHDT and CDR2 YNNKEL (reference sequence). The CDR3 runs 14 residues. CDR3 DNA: TGTGCCAGCAGCTTACGACAGGGTAATCAGCCCCAGCATTTT. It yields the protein CASSLRQGNQPQHF.